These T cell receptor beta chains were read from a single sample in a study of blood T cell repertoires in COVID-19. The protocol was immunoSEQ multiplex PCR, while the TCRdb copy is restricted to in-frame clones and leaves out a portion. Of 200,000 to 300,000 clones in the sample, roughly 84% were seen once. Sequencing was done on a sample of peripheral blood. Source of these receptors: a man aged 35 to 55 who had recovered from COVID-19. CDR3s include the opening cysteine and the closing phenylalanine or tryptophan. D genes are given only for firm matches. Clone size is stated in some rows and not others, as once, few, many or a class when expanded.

CASSYIGASVTGGEQYF	TGTGCCAGCAGTTACATTGGGGCTAGCGTCACTGGTGGCGAGCAGTACTTC	NA	TRBV6-2/TRBV6-3	TRBJ2-7	NA
CASSLEARGPNEQYF	TGTGCCAGCAGCTTAGAAGCCAGGGGGCCAAATGAGCAGTACTTC	NA	TRBV7-6	TRBJ2-7	TRBD1
CASRDGQGIGEQFF	TGTGCCAGCAGAGACGGACAGGGGATAGGGGAGCAGTTCTTC	NA	TRBV6-6	TRBJ2-1	TRBD1
CASSGSVGYYEQYF	TGTGCCAGCAGTGGGAGTGTGGGCTACTACGAGCAGTACTTC	NA	TRBV3-1/TRBV3-2	TRBJ2-7	NA
CASSATGVGNTIYF	TGTGCCAGCAGCGCTACAGGGGTTGGAAACACCATATATTTT	NA	TRBV9	TRBJ1-3	TRBD1
CASSPGKGGGGPQHF	TGCGCCAGCAGCCCAGGCAAGGGGGGGGGAGGGCCCCAGCATTTT	NA	TRBV4-1	TRBJ1-5	NA
CASSEGLAGAHEQFF	TGTGCCAGTAGCGAAGGACTAGCGGGAGCCCATGAGCAGTTCTTC	once	TRBV19	TRBJ2-1	TRBD2
CASSLGGYRGTYEQYF	TGTGCCAGCAGCTTAGGGGGATACAGGGGAACATACGAGCAGTACTTC	NA	TRBV7-9	TRBJ2-7	TRBD1
CASKPLRAYEQYF	TGTGCCAGCAAACCCCTCAGGGCCTACGAGCAGTACTTC	NA	TRBV2	TRBJ2-7	NA
CASSYPGQGNGYTF	TGTGCCAGCAGTTACCCGGGACAGGGAAATGGCTACACCTTC	NA	TRBV6-5	TRBJ1-2	TRBD1
CASSRTGTSGTETQYF	TGTGCCAGCAGCCGAACCGGGACTAGCGGTACAGAGACCCAGTACTTC	NA	TRBV9	TRBJ2-5	TRBD2
CASSQVWEYMALHF	TGCGCCAGCAGCCAAGTCTGGGAGTATATGGCCCTCCACTTT	NA	TRBV4-3	TRBJ1-6	NA
CASSPRGAQTGELFF	TGTGCCAGCAGCCCACGTGGGGCACAAACCGGGGAGCTGTTTTTT	NA	TRBV9	TRBJ2-2	NA
CASSYSRLDIQYF	TGTGCCAGCAGTTACTCGAGGTTGGACATTCAGTACTTC	NA	TRBV6-5	TRBJ2-4	NA
CASSLEGLATETQYF	TGTGCCAGCAGCTTAGAAGGTCTAGCGACCGAGACCCAGTACTTC	NA	TRBV11-3	TRBJ2-5	NA
CASSALGGGDTQYF	TGTGCCAGCAGCGCGCTAGGGGGCGGGGATACGCAGTATTTT	NA	TRBV7-2	TRBJ2-3	TRBD1
CASSESGRANTEAFF	TGCGCCAGCAGTGAGTCCGGCAGGGCAAACACTGAAGCTTTCTTT	NA	TRBV10-1	TRBJ1-1	NA
CASSQGQGYGYTF	TGTGCCAGCAGCCAAGGACAGGGCTATGGCTACACCTTC	NA	TRBV3-1/TRBV3-2	TRBJ1-2	TRBD1
CASSLTDRGEQYF	TGTGCCAGCAGCTTAACGGACAGGGGCGAGCAGTACTTC	NA	TRBV7-8	TRBJ2-7	TRBD1